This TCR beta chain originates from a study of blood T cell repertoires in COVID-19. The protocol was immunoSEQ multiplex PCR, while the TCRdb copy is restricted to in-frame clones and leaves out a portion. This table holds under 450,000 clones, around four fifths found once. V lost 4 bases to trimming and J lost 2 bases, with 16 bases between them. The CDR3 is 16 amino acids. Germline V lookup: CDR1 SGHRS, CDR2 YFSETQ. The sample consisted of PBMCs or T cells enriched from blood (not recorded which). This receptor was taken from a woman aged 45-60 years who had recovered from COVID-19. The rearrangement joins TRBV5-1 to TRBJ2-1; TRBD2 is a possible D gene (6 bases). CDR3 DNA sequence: TGCGCCAGCAGCGGTGGGGCCTCGGGGGCCTACAATGAGCAGTTCTTC. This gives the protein CASSGGASGAYNEQFF.